Listed below are T cell receptor beta chains from one sample, sequenced in a study of blood T cell repertoires in COVID-19. Libraries were prepared by immunoSEQ multiplex PCR; TCRdb keeps only in-frame clonotypes and omits some of them. Among roughly 130,000 clones listed, more than 70% were seen once. The material sequenced was peripheral blood. The receptors shown here come from a woman aged 25 to 39 who had recovered from COVID-19. The CDR3 runs from the conserved cysteine through the conserved F or W. Fields, in order: J gene, V gene, CDR3 protein.

TRBJ2-3 | TRBV18 | CASSLFGGDTDTQYF
TRBJ2-1 | TRBV4-1 | CASSQQRAGVINEQFF
TRBJ1-1 | TRBV18 | CASSRRQGMNTEAFF
TRBJ1-1 | TRBV19 | CASSMPDRGYMNTEAFF
TRBJ1-2 | TRBV7-6 | CASSLVPRGDVSGYTF
TRBJ2-1 | TRBV23-1 | CASSPGQGDNEQFF
TRBJ1-5 | TRBV19 | CASSPRPGAGVNQPQHF
TRBJ2-1 | TRBV7-2 | CASSLFGGGHNEQFF
TRBJ1-1 | TRBV9 | CASSVGQSTEAFF
TRBJ2-7 | TRBV5-6 | CASSSYRDKYEQYF
TRBJ2-1 | TRBV5-4 | CASSWGRPSVNEQFF
TRBJ1-2 | TRBV7-3 | CASSPGQGARGYTF
TRBJ1-2 | TRBV27 | CASSRGRLEGYGYTF
TRBJ2-7 | TRBV5-4 | CASSFKAERGLGYEQYF
TRBJ1-2 | TRBV3-1/TRBV3-2 | CASSRGTGTNYGYTF
TRBJ2-7 | TRBV13 | CASAQTGGESYEQYF
TRBJ2-5 | TRBV2 | CATGQDETQYF
TRBJ2-7 | TRBV5-1 | CASSVGQTYEQYF
TRBJ1-2 | TRBV2 | CASSEGTGRRLGGYTF
TRBJ1-2 | TRBV27 | CASRPGTGSVYGYTF
TRBJ2-1 | TRBV7-6 | CASKSQASGSGEQFF
TRBJ2-7 | TRBV4-1 | CASSQDPQAYEQYF
TRBJ1-2 | TRBV28 | CASSFPRTGAIYGYTF
TRBJ2-3 | TRBV7-6 | CASSLGTSRTDTQYF
TRBJ2-4 | TRBV28 | CASSPRTVGLAKNIQYF
TRBJ2-7 | TRBV5-1 | CASSLLGSGRWYEQYF
TRBJ1-3 | TRBV7-9 | CASSIGRVTTSSGNTIYF
TRBJ2-7 | TRBV6-2/TRBV6-3 | CASSYGPGQGYDEQYF
TRBJ2-3 | TRBV6-6 | CASSHLPGTSSTDTQYF
TRBJ1-1 | TRBV2 | CASSGQGLTEAFF
TRBJ2-1 | TRBV2 | CASRGGQGSSYNEQFF
TRBJ1-1 | TRBV28 | CASSLVARGRNTEAFF
TRBJ1-1 | TRBV6-2/TRBV6-3 | CASSYPSKASRAEAFF
TRBJ2-7 | TRBV12-3/TRBV12-4 | CASSTTGVGEQYF
TRBJ1-2 | TRBV6-6 | CASSSLGEQRGYTF
TRBJ2-1 | TRBV11-2 | CASSLSLTGYNNEQFF
TRBJ1-2 | TRBV7-9 | CASSPRDHILGYTF
TRBJ1-6 | TRBV11-2 | CASSLGQNNSPLHF
TRBJ1-5 | TRBV7-3 | CASSLADRGQPQHF
TRBJ1-2 | TRBV29-1 | CSVPAVPGYGYTF